The entry that follows covers one T cell receptor (beta chain) sequence. The antigen remains unidentified. The sample contains more than one DNA sequence encoding this CDR3. This CDR3 has 13 residues. Germline V gives CDR1 SNHLY, CDR2 FYNNEI. The V end was cut by 4 bases, the J end by 0 bases, with 6 bases between. Deep level was the assay's run setting. The table came from immunoSEQ multiplex PCR; TCRdb's copy has only in-frame clones and leaves some out. The table shows millions of clones, with approximately 95% occurring only once. This record belongs to a study of shared clonotypes between healthy human individuals. Study outcomes and limitations: Represented diversity, genetic and exposure-history alike, was limited by few donors. Compared with clonotypes that all four donors shared, non-shared clonotypes had lower generation probabilities. Generally, naive subsets came out with larger estimated richness than memory subsets.

The sequencing input was naive CD4+ T cells from PBMCs. The subset denotes: CD45RA+ positively selected. This chain links TRBV2 with TRBJ1-2; D call uncertain. This clonotype was sampled from a man in his late teens or twenties in good health. Some clones in this sample may be carry-over from other donors' samples. The CDR3 protein is CASSGGANYGYTF. The DNA of the CDR3 is TGTGCCAGCAGTGGAGGAGCTAACTATGGCTACACCTTC.